This T cell receptor beta chain was recorded in a study of CD8 T cells in Susac syndrome. Whole-study findings and limits: A relatively small number of individuals underwent TCR sequencing and HLA analysis.

For this clonotype: Its antigen is currently unknown.

The sequenced target, TCR beta, came from blood CD8+ and CD4+ T cells. FACS was used to enrich TEMRA cells, whereas the CD8+ and CD4+ T cells were obtained by negative isolation. Random hexamers served to reverse transcribe about 0.5 to 1 ug RNA. A multiplex approach, immunoSEQ multiplex PCR, amplified TCR beta CDR3 across 54 Vbeta and 13 Jbeta. From the immunoSEQ multiplex PCR reads, TCRdb called clonotypes with MiXCR, one entry per CDR3 protein. Of roughly 150,000 distinct CDR3 sequences listed, around 95% are singletons. CDR1 is PRHDT, CDR2 FYEKMQ, per germline (reference sequence). J was trimmed by 6 bases and V by 0 bases; bases with no gene match: 15. The CDR3 is made up of 19 amino acids.

Sequenced material: CD8+ T cells from PBMCs. The chain uses TRBV13 and TRBJ2-7, with 12 positions matching TRBD2. This clonotype originated in a human donor with multiple sclerosis. CDR3 sequence reads: CASSLGFETVGLAGPEQYF. Here the CDR3 DNA reads TGTGCCAGCAGCTTAGGTTTCGAGACGGTCGGACTAGCGGGGCCCGAGCAGTACTTC. The variable domain in full, completed from reference TRBV13 and TRBJ2-7, reads AAGVIQSPRHLIKEKRETATLKCYPIPRHDTVYWYQQGPGQDPQFLISFYEKMQSDKGSIPDRFSAQQFSDYHSELNMSSLELGDSALYFCASSLGFETVGLAGPEQYFGPGTRLTVT.